One sample yielded the 30 T cell receptor beta chains listed below, sequenced in a study of identifying expanded T cells in peripheral blood. Libraries were prepared by immunoSEQ multiplex PCR; TCRdb keeps only in-frame clonotypes and omits some of them. Of under 100,000 clones in the sample, 80% to 90% are singletons; the top ten hold 4% to 5.5%. The sample consisted of blood. These receptors came from a person aged 18 to 75 in good health.

The CDR3 spells CATRSTGTSFYGYTF. The CDR3 DNA reads TGTGCCACCAGGTCAACCGGGACATCCTTCTATGGCTACACCTTC. The V call is TRBV15, the J call TRBJ1-2, with D possibly TRBD1 on 6 matching bases. Trimming left V 6 bases short and J 4 bases short, with 18 bases between. Germline CDR1 LNHNV, CDR2 YYDKDF (reference sequence). The length of the CDR3 is 15 residues.

J is TRBJ1-2 and V is TRBV9; tentatively, D is TRBD1 (6 bases). The V gene lost 0 bases and the J gene lost 4 bases, with 19 bases spanning the gap. Germline V gene sequence: CDR1 SGDLS, CDR2 YYNGEE. This CDR3 has 17 residues. DNA for the CDR3: TGTGCCAGCAGCGTAGATCAAGGGGGGGACTTTCTCTATGGCTACACCTTC. It specifies CASSVDQGGDFLYGYTF.

The J gene is TRBJ2-1, the V gene TRBV27, with D perhaps TRBD2 (7 bases). The CDR3 has 15 residues. From germline, CDR1 is MNHEY and CDR2 SMNVEV (reference sequence). The germline V and J ends were trimmed by 8 bases and 4 bases, with 18 bases remaining between them. Written as DNA, the CDR3 is TGTGCCAGCTCTAAGGGGGGGGGACTTTACAATGAGCAGTTCTTC. It encodes CASSKGGGLYNEQFF.

This clone was counted a few times. The V gene is TRBV7-3, the J gene TRBJ2-2; D may match TRBD1 or TRBD2 (6 bases each). Trimming took 4 bases from V and 4 from J, leaving 25 bases between them. The length of the CDR3 is 19 residues. Germline V gives CDR1 SGHTA, CDR2 FQGTGA. The DNA of the CDR3 is TGTGCCAGCAGCTCCACCGGGGGCTACGGAGGGAAAGCCACCGGGGAGCTGTTTTTT. It yields the protein CASSSTGGYGGKATGELFF.

This clone was seen a single time. The rearrangement joins TRBV2 to TRBJ1-5, with TRBD1 matching over 10 bases. The CDR3 sequence is 15 residues long. Losses at the gene ends were 6 bases for V and 3 bases for J; bases not matched to a gene: 5. Germline-derived CDR1 and CDR2 are SNHLY and FYNNEI. The CDR3: CASSRTGGNNQPQHF. CDR3 sequence (DNA): TGTGCCAGCAGCAGGACAGGGGGAAACAATCAGCCCCAGCATTTT.

Here the CDR3 reads CASSWGQGAYTF. The CDR3 DNA reads as TGTGCCAGCAGCTGGGGACAGGGAGCTTACACCTTC. The chain is built from TRBV13 and TRBJ1-2, with TRBD1 matching 9 bases. There are 12 residues in the CDR3. Per the germline V gene, CDR1 is PRHDT and CDR2 is FYEKMQ (reference sequence). V shed 4 bases, J shed 11 bases, and the junction held 5 bases outside the gene matches. Using reference TRBV13 and TRBJ1-2 for the parts outside the CDR3, the full variable domain is AAGVIQSPRHLIKEKRETATLKCYPIPRHDTVYWYQQGPGQDPQFLISFYEKMQSDKGSIPDRFSAQQFSDYHSELNMSSLELGDSALYFCASSWGQGAYTFGSGTRLTVV.

The genes are TRBV6-5 and TRBJ1-6, with D possibly being TRBD1 (5 bases). The CDR3 sequence is 15 residues long. Germline CDR1 is MNHEY and CDR2 is SVGAGI. Trimming pared 7 bases from V and 10 bases from J, leaving 20 bases between. The CDR3 bases are TGTGCCAGCACCGCGGGTGGGGGGTTTTCCTCACCCCTCCACTTT. Amino acid sequence: CASTAGGGFSSPLHF.

This sequence joins TRBV2 and TRBJ1-5, with unresolved D. Between the trimmed V and J ends, which lost 7 bases and 5 bases, there was a span of 12 bases. The V gene's germline CDR1 is SNHLY and CDR2 FYNNEI. The CDR3 runs to 13 residues. The CDR3 reads CASNHDIYQPQHF. In DNA, the CDR3 is TGTGCCAGCAACCACGACATATATCAGCCCCAGCATTTT. The full variable domain, in which reference TRBV2 and TRBJ1-5 provide the parts outside the CDR3, is EPEVTQTPSHQVTQMGQEVILRCVPISNHLYFYWYRQILGQKVEFLVSFYNNEISEKSEIFDDQFSVERPDGSNFTLKIRSTKLEDSAMYFCASNHDIYQPQHFGDGTRLSIL.

Here the CDR3 reads CASSEPSRTDTQYF. In DNA form, the CDR3 reads TGTGCCAGCAGTGAACCCTCTAGAACAGATACGCAGTATTTT. The chain links TRBV6-5 to TRBJ2-3; D is undetermined. The CDR3 is 14 residues long. V lost 5 bases and J 3 bases, leaving 12 bases between the germline ends. CDR1 is MNHEY, CDR2 SVGAGI, per germline.

The rearrangement joins TRBV2 to TRBJ2-5; 7 bases are a match to TRBD1. The trim removed 8 bases at V and 0 bases at J, leaving 9 bases unmatched. Looked up from germline, CDR1 is SNHLY and CDR2 is FYNNEI. CDR3 length: 15 residues. CDR3 loop: CASQTGTAYQETQYF. The DNA for the CDR3 is TGTGCCAGCCAGACCGGGACAGCGTACCAAGAGACCCAGTACTTC.

This clone was recorded once. This chain connects TRBV4-3 to TRBJ1-1; D remains ambiguous. Germline V gene sequence: CDR1 LGHNA, CDR2 YSLEER. Trimming removed 1 base from V and 2 bases from J, with 14 bases in between. CDR3 length: 16 amino acids. Here the CDR3 DNA reads TGCGCCAGCAGCCAAGGGCCCCCCGCTCCTAACACTGAAGCTTTCTTT. Protein: CASSQGPPAPNTEAFF.

The chain links TRBV27 to TRBJ2-7, with 13 bases aligning to TRBD2. The V and J ends lost 5 bases and 3 bases, in that order; junction bases with no gene match: 4. Germline CDR1 is MNHEY and CDR2 is SMNVEV (reference sequence). CDR3 length: 15 amino acids. The chain's CDR3 is CASSARLAGGYEQYF. CDR3 nucleotide sequence: TGTGCCAGCAGTGCCCGACTAGCGGGGGGCTACGAGCAGTACTTC.

The chain is built from TRBV2 and TRBJ2-7; tentative D call: TRBD2 (5 bases). Germline V gene lookup returns CDR1 SNHLY and CDR2 FYNNEI. V was trimmed by 3 bases and J by 1 base, leaving 13 bases between them. This CDR3 is built from 15 residues. CDR3 loop: CASSDGVRGSYEQYF. CDR3 nucleotide sequence: TGTGCCAGCAGTGATGGGGTGAGAGGGTCCTACGAGCAGTACTTC.

The gene calls are TRBV7-8 and TRBJ1-1; tentative D call: TRBD1 (5 bases). The V and J ends lost 5 bases and 0 bases respectively, with 16 bases between them. Per germline, CDR1 SGHVS and CDR2 FQNEAQ. The CDR3 runs to 16 residues. The CDR3 loop reads CASSPGGRNMNTEAFF. In nucleotides, the CDR3 is TGTGCCAGCAGCCCCGGGGGTAGGAACATGAACACTGAAGCTTTCTTT.

This chain connects TRBV2 to TRBJ1-5; weak D call: TRBD1 (5 bases). V was pared by 4 bases and J by 7 bases, with 11 bases between. The CDR3 loop spans 13 amino acids. Germline V gene data show CDR1 as SNHLY and CDR2 as FYNNEI. This CDR3 is CASSGLGRQPQHF. For the CDR3, the DNA is TGTGCCAGCAGTGGGTTGGGACGGCAGCCCCAGCATTTT.

DNA of the CDR3: TGTGCCAGCTCACCAAGGGAAATTCGTCAAGAGACCCAGTACTTC. This encodes CASSPREIRQETQYF. This chain uses TRBV18 with TRBJ2-5; D gene ambiguous. There are 15 residues in the CDR3. Germline lookup yields CDR1 KGHSH and CDR2 LQKENI. V was clipped by 2 bases and J by 2 bases, with 12 bases between them.

The V gene is TRBV6-5, the J gene TRBJ1-5; D perhaps matches TRBD1 (5 bases). Looked up from germline, CDR1 is MNHEY and CDR2 is SVGAGI. The CDR3 length is 15 residues. The V end lost 2 bases, the J end lost 2 bases, and 10 bases lay between the germline ends. CDR3 region: CASSYIRAGNQPQHF. In DNA form, the CDR3 reads TGTGCCAGCAGTTACATCAGGGCCGGCAATCAGCCCCAGCATTTT.

The CDR3 is CASSQVALGTGVGMTEAFF. In DNA form, the CDR3 reads TGCGCCAGCAGCCAAGTAGCTCTCGGGACAGGGGTTGGTATGACTGAAGCTTTCTTT. V usage is TRBV4-3 and J usage is TRBJ1-1, with 10 bases that match TRBD1. The ends lost 1 base at V and 5 bases at J; junction bases unmatched: 16. The CDR3 runs 19 residues. Germline V CDR1 and CDR2: LGHNA, YSLEER.

The chain is built from TRBV6-5 and TRBJ1-4, with a tentative D call TRBD1 (5 bases). V was clipped by 5 bases and J by 4 bases, with 14 bases between them. Germline lookup yields CDR1 MNHEY and CDR2 SVGAGI. There are 15 residues in the CDR3. The CDR3 sequence is CASSPSGTNNEKLFF. CDR3 sequence (DNA): TGTGCCAGCAGTCCATCCGGGACTAATAATGAAAAACTGTTTTTT.

The chain couples TRBV27 to TRBJ2-3; 15 nucleotides agree with TRBD2. CDR1 and CDR2 (germline): MNHEY, SMNVEV (reference sequence). Losses at the gene ends were 6 bases for V and 5 bases for J; bases not matched to a gene: 18. This CDR3 comprises 20 residues. The CDR3 nucleotides read TGTGCCAGCAGCGTACCGGGACTAGCGGGGGGTCTAATCTCGGGAGATACGCAGTATTTT. Its translation is CASSVPGLAGGLISGDTQYF.

The chain uses TRBV4-2 and TRBJ2-7; no firm D call. The ends were cut back, 6 bases at V and 4 bases at J, with 13 bases in the middle. The CDR3 consists of 13 residues. Germline V gene sequence: CDR1 LGHNA, CDR2 YNFKEQ. CDR3: CASRQSADYEQYF. The CDR3 region has the DNA TGTGCCAGCAGGCAGTCGGCGGATTACGAGCAGTACTTC.

The chain uses TRBV4-3 and TRBJ1-1; D remains unclear. Trimming took off 3 bases at V and 11 bases at J, with 19 bases between the two ends. The CDR3 covers 14 residues. Per germline, CDR1 LGHNA and CDR2 YSLEER. CDR3 region: CASSHGTIETEAFF. The CDR3 nucleotides read TGCGCCAGCAGCCACGGTACGATTGAGACGGAGGCTTTCTTT.

This chain uses TRBV30 with TRBJ1-2; 7 nucleotides align to TRBD1. CDR3 length equals 12 residues. Germline trimming cut 5 bases from V and 2 bases from J; bases unmatched to any gene: 2. Germline V gene data show CDR1 as GTSNPN and CDR2 as SVGIG (reference sequence). CDR3 amino acids: CAWDRANYGYTF. Written as DNA, the CDR3 is TGTGCCTGGGACAGGGCGAACTATGGCTACACCTTC.

The V gene is TRBV7-9, the J gene TRBJ1-1; perhaps TRBD1 as D (5 bases). The CDR3 is 13 residues long. V was cut by 5 bases and J by 4 bases, with 11 bases left in between. CDR1 and CDR2 (germline): SEHNR, FQNEAQ (reference sequence). CDR3 sequence reads: CASSQERGTEAFF. The CDR3 DNA follows: TGTGCCAGCAGCCAGGAGAGGGGCACTGAAGCTTTCTTT.

The chain links TRBV6-1 to TRBJ1-5; TRBD1 aligns across 8 bases. CDR1 is MNHNS, CDR2 SASEGT, per germline. The CDR3 extends over 15 amino acids. Trimming at V came to 5 bases and at J to 2 bases, leaving 5 bases not matched to a gene. CDR3 sequence (DNA): TGTGCCAGCAGTCCTGACAGGGGCGGCAATCAGCCCCAGCATTTT. The encoded protein is CASSPDRGGNQPQHF.

The chain joins TRBV5-1 to TRBJ2-2, with D possibly being TRBD1 (5 bases). In germline, CDR1 is SGHRS, CDR2 YFSETQ. Trimming took off 3 bases at V and 1 base at J, with 10 bases between the two ends. The CDR3 consists of 15 residues. CDR3 region: CASSSGGQNTGELFF. CDR3 nucleotides: TGCGCCAGCAGCTCGGGCGGACAGAACACCGGGGAGCTGTTTTTT.

To note about this clone: One end of the junction varies from germline; a read error may be responsible. The chain couples TRBV7-2 to TRBJ2-5, with 11 positions matching TRBD2. The CDR3 extends over 12 amino acids. Germline V CDR1 and CDR2: SGHTA, FQGNSA. The CDR3 nucleotides read TGTGCCAGCAGCTCCCGTAGCGGGGGGGTTAACTTC. Translation gives CASSSRSGGVNF.

This sequence joins TRBV6-5 and TRBJ1-1; 8 nucleotides align to TRBD1. J was trimmed by 10 bases and V by 1 base; bases with no gene match: 8. The CDR3 length is 14 residues. Germline assignment: CDR1 MNHEY and CDR2 SVGAGI. The CDR3 region is CASSYLPGQGVAFF. Here the CDR3 DNA reads TGTGCCAGCAGTTACTTACCCGGACAGGGTGTAGCTTTCTTT.

The chain joins TRBV2 to TRBJ1-6; D is uncertain. V was trimmed by 7 bases and J by 0 bases, leaving 16 bases between them. The CDR3 is 17 amino acids. Germline V lookup: CDR1 SNHLY, CDR2 FYNNEI. The DNA for the CDR3 is TGTGCCAGCACCCCCGGCGGAGCGAGCTCCTATAATTCACCCCTCCACTTT. It codes for CASTPGGASSYNSPLHF. Supplemented by reference TRBV2 and TRBJ1-6, the full variable domain reads EPEVTQTPSHQVTQMGQEVILRCVPISNHLYFYWYRQILGQKVEFLVSFYNNEISEKSEIFDDQFSVERPDGSNFTLKIRSTKLEDSAMYFCASTPGGASSYNSPLHFGNGTRLTVT.

This clone came up a few times. V usage is TRBV11-1 and J usage is TRBJ2-2, with TRBD1 as a possible D gene (6 bases). CDR3 length equals 14 residues. CDR1 SGHAT and CDR2 FQDESV come from the germline V gene (reference sequence). With 4 bases removed from V and 5 bases from J, the gap between germline ends came to 11 bases. CDR3 residues: CASSSRTVTGELFF. As DNA, the CDR3 is TGTGCCAGCAGCTCACGGACAGTTACCGGGGAGCTGTTTTTT.